The TCR beta chain described here comes from a study of blood T cell repertoires in COVID-19. For the study at large: The United States, Italy and Spain supplied acute and convalescent COVID-19 samples. PBMCs, B-cell-depleted T cells, or T cells provided the cDNA or gDNA that made up the material.

The V and J ends lost 3 bases and 4 bases respectively, with 10 bases between them. The germline V gene encodes CDR1 SNHLY and CDR2 FYNNEI. This CDR3 is 15 amino acids long. This table comes from immunoSEQ multiplex PCR, and its TCRdb copy is limited to in-frame clones, with some not included. This sample has under 350,000 clones, with roughly 90% found just once. Sequencing was carried out using peripheral blood. This clonotype was obtained from a man aged 35 to 55 with acute or convalescent COVID-19. The chain carries TRBV2 and TRBJ1-6, with TRBD1 as a possible D gene (5 bases). The CDR3 nucleotides read TGTGCCAGCAGTGAGACAGTTGGATATAATTCACCCCTCCACTTT. Translation: CASSETVGYNSPLHF.